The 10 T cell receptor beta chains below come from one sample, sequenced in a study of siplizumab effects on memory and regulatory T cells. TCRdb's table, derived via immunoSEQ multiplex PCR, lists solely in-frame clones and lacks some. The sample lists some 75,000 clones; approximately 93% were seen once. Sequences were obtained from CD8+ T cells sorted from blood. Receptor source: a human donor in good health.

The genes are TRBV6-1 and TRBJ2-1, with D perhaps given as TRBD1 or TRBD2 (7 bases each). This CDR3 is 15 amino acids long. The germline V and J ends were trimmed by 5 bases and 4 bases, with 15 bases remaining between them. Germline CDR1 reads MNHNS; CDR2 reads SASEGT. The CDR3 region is CASSSDQGGYNEQFF. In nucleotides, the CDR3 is TGTGCCAGCAGTTCCGACCAGGGGGGGTACAATGAGCAGTTCTTC.

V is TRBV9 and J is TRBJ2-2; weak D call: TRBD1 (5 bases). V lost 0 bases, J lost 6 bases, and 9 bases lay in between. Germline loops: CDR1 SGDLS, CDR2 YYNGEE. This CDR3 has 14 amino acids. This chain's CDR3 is CASSVVSGPGELFF. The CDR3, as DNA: TGTGCCAGCAGCGTAGTTTCAGGGCCCGGGGAGCTGTTTTTT.

As DNA, the CDR3 is TGTGCCAGCAGTTACTCGTTGACCTACGAGCAGTACTTC. This codes for CASSYSLTYEQYF. J is TRBJ2-7 and V is TRBV6-6; no clear D. Looked up from germline, CDR1 is MNHNY and CDR2 is SVGAGI (reference sequence). CDR3 length: 13 amino acids. V was cut by 0 bases and J by 2 bases, with 5 bases left in between.

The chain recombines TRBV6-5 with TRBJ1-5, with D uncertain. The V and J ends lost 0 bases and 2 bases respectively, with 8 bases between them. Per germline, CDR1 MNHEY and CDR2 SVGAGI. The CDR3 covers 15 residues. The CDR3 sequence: CASSYSSRGNQPQHF. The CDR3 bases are TGTGCCAGCAGTTACTCGAGTCGGGGCAATCAGCCCCAGCATTTT.

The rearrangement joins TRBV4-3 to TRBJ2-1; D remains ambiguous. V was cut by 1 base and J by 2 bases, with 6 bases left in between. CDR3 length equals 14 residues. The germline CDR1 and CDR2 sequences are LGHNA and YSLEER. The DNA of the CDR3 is TGCGCCAGCAGCCAAGGGGCTACCTACAATGAGCAGTTCTTC. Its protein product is CASSQGATYNEQFF.

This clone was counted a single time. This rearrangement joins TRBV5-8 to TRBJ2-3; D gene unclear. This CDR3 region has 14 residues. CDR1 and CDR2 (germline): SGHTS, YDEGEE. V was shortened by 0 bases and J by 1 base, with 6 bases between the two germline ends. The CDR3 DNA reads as TGTGCCAGCAGCTTGGGTGGCGGCACAGATACGCAGTATTTT. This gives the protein CASSLGGGTDTQYF.

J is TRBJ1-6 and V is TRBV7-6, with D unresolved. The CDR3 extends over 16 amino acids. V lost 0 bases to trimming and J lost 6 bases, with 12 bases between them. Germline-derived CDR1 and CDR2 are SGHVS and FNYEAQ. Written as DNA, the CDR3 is TGTGCCAGCAGCTTAGCCCCACCAGGTTCTAATTCACCCCTCCACTTT. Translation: CASSLAPPGSNSPLHF.

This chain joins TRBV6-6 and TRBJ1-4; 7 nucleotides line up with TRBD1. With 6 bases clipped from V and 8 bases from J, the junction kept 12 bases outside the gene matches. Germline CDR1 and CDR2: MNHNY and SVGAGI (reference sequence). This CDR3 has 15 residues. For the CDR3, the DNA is TGTGCCAGCAGAACCCGACAGGGTGGGTTCGAAAAACTGTTTTTT. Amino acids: CASRTRQGGFEKLFF.

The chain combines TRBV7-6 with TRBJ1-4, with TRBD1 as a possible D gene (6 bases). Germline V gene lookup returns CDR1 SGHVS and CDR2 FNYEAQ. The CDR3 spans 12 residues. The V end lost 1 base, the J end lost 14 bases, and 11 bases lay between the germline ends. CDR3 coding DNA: TGTGCCAGCAGCTTAGAGGGGGGGTTGCTGTTTTTT. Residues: CASSLEGGLLFF.

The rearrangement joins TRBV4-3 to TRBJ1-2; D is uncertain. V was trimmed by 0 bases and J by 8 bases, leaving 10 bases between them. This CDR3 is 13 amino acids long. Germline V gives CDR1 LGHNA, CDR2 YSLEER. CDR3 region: CASSQEFKSGYTF. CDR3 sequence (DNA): TGCGCCAGCAGCCAAGAATTTAAATCCGGCTACACCTTC.